The clone carrying this T cell receptor beta chain was detected only a few times. These data originate in a study of T-cell reconstitution after alpha-beta-depleted transplantation in children. This CDR3 has 15 amino acids. Germline CDR1 reads SGHTA; CDR2 reads FQGTGA. The trim removed 1 base at V and 2 bases at J, leaving 1 base unmatched. As it was prepared, the TCRbeta library received unique molecular identifiers. TCRdb called the PCR reads again in MiXCR, with one record for every CDR3 protein. Of roughly 500,000 distinct CDR3 sequences in the sample, around 12% were seen once. The sample in question was PBMCs from the stem cell graft donor, obtained from the stem cell graft. The source is a human donor who donated a stem cell graft to a child with combined immunodeficiency. The chain has TRBV7-3 and TRBJ2-3; 9 bases match TRBD2. The CDR3 loop is CASSLSGGDTDTQYF. CDR3 bases: TGTGCCAGCAGCTTAAGCGGGGGGGACACAGATACGCAGTATTTT.